The rows below give T cell receptor beta chains drawn from one sample of a study of post-analysis software for immune sequencing data. TCRdb analysed the PCR reads with MiXCR anew, one entry per CDR3 protein. The table lists about 760,000 distinct CDR3 sequences, less than 35% of them singletons. Sequencing used blood. All receptors derive from a girl aged 10 to 17 with multiple sclerosis. Each CDR3 is given with its conserved first and last residue. The D gene is left open where the match is weak. Expanded clones are given a class, and other clones once, few, many or no size at all.

V gene: TRBV4-3
J gene: TRBJ2-1
D gene: TRBD2
clone size: many
CDR3 protein: CASSQSGTSGSSGEQFF
CDR3 DNA: TGCGCCAGCAGCCAATCCGGGACTAGCGGGAGTAGCGGTGAGCAGTTCTTC

V gene: TRBV7-2
J gene: TRBJ2-3
D gene: .
clone size: many
CDR3 protein: CASSLGPPDTQYF
CDR3 DNA: TGTGCCAGCAGCTTAGGACCCCCAGATACGCAGTATTTT

V gene: TRBV12-3/TRBV12-4
J gene: TRBJ2-2
D gene: TRBD2
clone size: once
CDR3 protein: CASSFLAGSTGELFF
CDR3 DNA: TGTGCCAGCAGTTTCCTAGCGGGCTCTACCGGGGAGCTGTTTTTT

V gene: TRBV7-2
J gene: TRBJ2-3
D gene: TRBD1
clone size: .
CDR3 protein: CASTGQGRTDTQYF
CDR3 DNA: TGTGCCAGCACCGGACAGGGAAGGACAGATACGCAGTATTTT

V gene: TRBV7-2
J gene: TRBJ1-2
D gene: TRBD1
clone size: few
CDR3 protein: CASSYQGLDRVYGYTF
CDR3 DNA: TGTGCCAGCAGCTACCAGGGTCTGGACAGGGTTTATGGCTACACCTTC

V gene: TRBV20-1
J gene: TRBJ2-5
D gene: TRBD2
clone size: .
CDR3 protein: CRARDITSGSTETQYF
CDR3 DNA: TGCAGGGCTAGAGACATAACTAGCGGGAGTACGGAGACCCAGTACTTC

V gene: TRBV27
J gene: TRBJ2-7
D gene: TRBD1
clone size: .
CDR3 protein: CAVRVGTGGLYEQYF
CDR3 DNA: TGTGCCGTTCGGGTCGGGACAGGGGGTTTGTACGAGCAGTACTTC

V gene: TRBV7-2
J gene: TRBJ2-3
D gene: TRBD2
clone size: .
CDR3 protein: CASSLAGPPLLAGGTFYTQYF
CDR3 DNA: TGTGCCAGCAGCTTAGCGGGGCCCCCCCTACTAGCGGGAGGGACATTCTATACGCAGTATTTT

V gene: TRBV20-1
J gene: TRBJ2-7
D gene: .
clone size: .
CDR3 protein: CSASNTGPAGEQYF
CDR3 DNA: TGCAGTGCTAGTAATACGGGACCAGCAGGCGAGCAGTACTTC

V gene: TRBV19
J gene: TRBJ2-5
D gene: TRBD2
clone size: .
CDR3 protein: CASSPGTSPGMETQYF
CDR3 DNA: TGTGCCAGTAGTCCAGGGACTAGCCCGGGTATGGAGACCCAGTACTTC

V gene: TRBV7-2
J gene: TRBJ2-7
D gene: TRBD2
clone size: few
CDR3 protein: CASSLTASGRAVDEQYF
CDR3 DNA: TGTGCCAGCAGCTTAACTGCTAGCGGGAGGGCCGTCGACGAGCAGTACTTC

V gene: TRBV7-2
J gene: TRBJ1-1
D gene: .
clone size: few
CDR3 protein: CASSLLPPTEAFF
CDR3 DNA: TGTGCCAGCAGCTTATTACCCCCCACTGAAGCTTTCTTT

V gene: TRBV12-3/TRBV12-4
J gene: TRBJ2-1
D gene: TRBD2
clone size: .
CDR3 protein: CASSARGGGEQFF
CDR3 DNA: TGTGCCAGCAGCGCACGCGGGGGGGGTGAGCAGTTCTTC

V gene: TRBV20-1
J gene: TRBJ2-5
D gene: TRBD2
clone size: few
CDR3 protein: CSARVAGVGKETQYF
CDR3 DNA: TGCAGTGCTAGAGTAGCGGGAGTCGGGAAAGAGACCCAGTACTTC

V gene: TRBV12-3/TRBV12-4
J gene: TRBJ2-1
D gene: .
clone size: .
CDR3 protein: CASTQGSSYNEQFF
CDR3 DNA: TGTGCCAGCACCCAAGGGAGCTCCTACAATGAGCAGTTCTTC

V gene: TRBV12-3/TRBV12-4
J gene: TRBJ1-5
D gene: .
clone size: .
CDR3 protein: CASSYYYQPQHF
CDR3 DNA: TGTGCCAGCAGTTACTACTATCAGCCCCAGCATTTT

V gene: TRBV5-1
J gene: TRBJ2-7
D gene: TRBD1
clone size: few
CDR3 protein: CASSRGQGIHEQYF
CDR3 DNA: TGCGCCAGCAGCCGGGGACAGGGGATACACGAGCAGTACTTC

V gene: TRBV9
J gene: TRBJ1-1
D gene: .
clone size: .
CDR3 protein: CASSVAVQGHQNTEAFF
CDR3 DNA: TGTGCCAGCAGCGTAGCTGTACAGGGCCATCAGAACACTGAAGCTTTCTTT

V gene: TRBV7-9
J gene: TRBJ2-7
D gene: .
clone size: .
CDR3 protein: CASSLVQDSYEQYF
CDR3 DNA: TGTGCCAGCAGCTTAGTTCAAGACTCCTACGAGCAGTACTTC

V gene: TRBV27
J gene: TRBJ2-2
D gene: TRBD1
clone size: .
CDR3 protein: CASSLETGGANTGELFF
CDR3 DNA: TGTGCCAGCAGTTTAGAGACAGGGGGCGCGAACACCGGGGAGCTGTTTTTT

V gene: TRBV6-5
J gene: TRBJ2-5
D gene: .
clone size: .
CDR3 protein: CASSGEGVIPRTQYF
CDR3 DNA: TGTGCCAGCAGTGGCGAGGGGGTAATTCCCCGGACCCAGTACTTC

V gene: TRBV27
J gene: TRBJ2-1
D gene: TRBD2
clone size: once
CDR3 protein: CASSLPTSGSRTYNEQFF
CDR3 DNA: TGTGCCAGCAGTTTACCCACTAGCGGGAGCCGAACCTACAATGAGCAGTTCTTC

V gene: TRBV7-9
J gene: TRBJ2-1
D gene: TRBD1
clone size: .
CDR3 protein: CASSSKDRAYNEQFF
CDR3 DNA: TGTGCCAGCAGCTCAAAGGACAGGGCCTACAATGAGCAGTTCTTC

V gene: TRBV5-1
J gene: TRBJ2-3
D gene: TRBD1
clone size: few
CDR3 protein: CASSLTGVGTDTQYF
CDR3 DNA: TGCGCCAGCAGCTTAACAGGGGTGGGCACAGATACGCAGTATTTT

V gene: TRBV7-2
J gene: TRBJ2-1
D gene: TRBD2
clone size: many
CDR3 protein: CASSLRLAGNEQFF
CDR3 DNA: TGTGCCAGCAGCTTAAGACTAGCAGGCAATGAGCAGTTCTTC

V gene: TRBV20-1
J gene: TRBJ2-5
D gene: .
clone size: .
CDR3 protein: CKAGPRRETQYF
CDR3 DNA: TGCAAGGCGGGGCCGAGGAGAGAGACCCAGTACTTC

V gene: TRBV6-1
J gene: TRBJ2-3
D gene: .
clone size: many
CDR3 protein: CASSVLGTDTQYF
CDR3 DNA: TGTGCCAGCAGCGTTTTGGGGACAGATACGCAGTATTTT

V gene: TRBV7-9
J gene: TRBJ2-1
D gene: TRBD2
clone size: once
CDR3 protein: CASSPNGGARNEQFF
CDR3 DNA: TGTGCCAGCAGCCCAAACGGGGGGGCTCGCAATGAGCAGTTCTTC

V gene: TRBV9
J gene: TRBJ2-5
D gene: .
clone size: few
CDR3 protein: CASSVFSGTRETQYF
CDR3 DNA: TGTGCCAGCAGCGTATTCTCAGGGACGCGGGAGACCCAGTACTTC

V gene: TRBV29-1
J gene: TRBJ2-7
D gene: .
clone size: .
CDR3 protein: CSAEAGSGGYF
CDR3 DNA: TGCAGCGCTGAGGCAGGGTCCGGCGGGTACTTC

V gene: TRBV7-2
J gene: TRBJ1-1
D gene: .
clone size: .
CDR3 protein: CASSLNPQGWGTEAFF
CDR3 DNA: TGTGCCAGCAGCTTAAATCCGCAGGGGTGGGGGACTGAAGCTTTCTTT

V gene: TRBV28
J gene: TRBJ1-6
D gene: .
clone size: .
CDR3 protein: CASSFGQGFDSPLHF
CDR3 DNA: TGTGCCAGCAGTTTTGGGCAGGGGTTTGATTCACCCCTCCACTTT

V gene: TRBV6-5
J gene: TRBJ2-1
D gene: .
clone size: .
CDR3 protein: CASSSRRGGPLNEQFF
CDR3 DNA: TGTGCCAGCAGTTCAAGGCGTGGAGGGCCGCTTAATGAGCAGTTCTTC

V gene: TRBV5-1
J gene: TRBJ2-7
D gene: TRBD1
clone size: few
CDR3 protein: CASSVGQGGDEQYF
CDR3 DNA: TGCGCCAGCAGCGTAGGACAGGGGGGGGACGAGCAGTACTTC

V gene: TRBV28
J gene: TRBJ1-2
D gene: TRBD1
clone size: few
CDR3 protein: CASSGQGAFVTGYTF
CDR3 DNA: TGTGCCAGCAGCGGACAGGGGGCGTTTGTCACCGGCTACACCTTC

V gene: TRBV28
J gene: TRBJ1-1
D gene: TRBD1
clone size: .
CDR3 protein: CASSLFRGLTEAFF
CDR3 DNA: TGTGCCAGCAGTTTATTCAGGGGGCTGACTGAAGCTTTCTTT

V gene: TRBV6-2/TRBV6-3
J gene: TRBJ2-7
D gene: TRBD2
clone size: few
CDR3 protein: CASSLLRASGSNYEQYF
CDR3 DNA: TGTGCCAGCAGTCTCCTTCGGGCTAGCGGGAGTAACTACGAGCAGTACTTC

V gene: TRBV2
J gene: TRBJ1-2
D gene: .
clone size: .
CDR3 protein: CASSEWVNYGYTF
CDR3 DNA: TGTGCCAGCAGTGAATGGGTTAACTATGGCTACACCTTC

V gene: TRBV3-1
J gene: TRBJ2-1
D gene: TRBD2
clone size: .
CDR3 protein: CASSRAPAGEGTQFF
CDR3 DNA: TGTGCCAGCAGCCGCGCCCCGGCGGGGGAAGGGACGCAGTTCTTC

V gene: TRBV3-1
J gene: TRBJ2-7
D gene: TRBD2
clone size: few
CDR3 protein: CASSQDWAGGNHEQYF
CDR3 DNA: TGTGCCAGCAGCCAAGATTGGGCGGGAGGTAACCACGAGCAGTACTTC

V gene: TRBV29-1
J gene: TRBJ1-4
D gene: .
clone size: .
CDR3 protein: CSGLNEKLFF
CDR3 DNA: TGCAGCGGCCTGAATGAAAAACTGTTTTTT

V gene: TRBV7-2
J gene: TRBJ2-5
D gene: .
clone size: .
CDR3 protein: CASSPRRGDEQYF
CDR3 DNA: TGTGCCAGCAGCCCCCGGAGGGGGGATGAGCAGTACTTC

V gene: TRBV7-2
J gene: TRBJ2-3
D gene: .
clone size: few
CDR3 protein: CASSFRGRGTDTQYF
CDR3 DNA: TGTGCCAGCAGCTTTAGGGGGAGGGGAACAGATACGCAGTATTTT

V gene: TRBV7-9
J gene: TRBJ2-7
D gene: .
clone size: .
CDR3 protein: CASSSHGGGGTLYEQYF
CDR3 DNA: TGTGCCAGCAGCTCCCACGGGGGCGGAGGGACCCTCTACGAGCAGTACTTC

V gene: TRBV20-1
J gene: TRBJ2-7
D gene: .
clone size: .
CDR3 protein: CSARGGRGRASNEQYF
CDR3 DNA: TGCAGTGCTAGGGGCGGTCGGGGCAGGGCTTCCAACGAGCAGTACTTC

V gene: TRBV5-4
J gene: TRBJ2-1
D gene: TRBD2
clone size: many
CDR3 protein: CASRAGTSAYNEQFF
CDR3 DNA: TGTGCCAGCAGGGCGGGGACTAGCGCGTACAATGAGCAGTTCTTC

V gene: TRBV6-5
J gene: TRBJ2-3
D gene: .
clone size: .
CDR3 protein: CASSYFGGGADTQYF
CDR3 DNA: TGTGCCAGCAGTTACTTCGGCGGGGGCGCAGATACGCAGTATTTT

V gene: TRBV14
J gene: TRBJ1-2
D gene: .
clone size: .
CDR3 protein: CASSQDLAYGYTF
CDR3 DNA: TGTGCCAGCAGCCAAGATTTGGCGTATGGCTACACCTTC

V gene: TRBV20-1
J gene: TRBJ1-5
D gene: TRBD1
clone size: few
CDR3 protein: CSAQGGPGQPQHF
CDR3 DNA: TGCAGTGCCCAGGGGGGGCCAGGCCAGCCCCAGCATTTT

V gene: TRBV10-3
J gene: TRBJ1-1
D gene: .
clone size: .
CDR3 protein: CAISESGTLIEAFF
CDR3 DNA: TGTGCCATCAGTGAGTCTGGGACACTCATTGAAGCTTTCTTT

V gene: TRBV29-1
J gene: TRBJ1-4
D gene: TRBD1
clone size: many
CDR3 protein: CSVRTGSEKLFF
CDR3 DNA: TGCAGCGTTCGGACAGGGAGTGAAAAACTGTTTTTT

V gene: TRBV6-6
J gene: TRBJ2-5
D gene: .
clone size: .
CDR3 protein: CASRPKGGSETQYF
CDR3 DNA: TGTGCCAGCCGCCCAAAAGGGGGATCAGAGACCCAGTACTTC